One and the same sample provided the 23 T cell receptor beta chains below, sequenced in a study of shared T cell receptors in the human thymus. Assay used: immunoSEQ multiplex PCR; TCRdb lists only in-frame clones, some missing. The profile shows hundreds of thousands of clones, 87% of them singletons. In addition, the sample was reused for a study of human thymus T cells.

Sequencing was performed on thymocytes. Receptors were obtained from a boy less than two years old with a congenital heart defect.

The chain is built from TRBV9 and TRBJ1-1; D not resolved. CDR3 length equals 12 residues. CDR1 is SGDLS, CDR2 YYNGEE, per germline. The V end was cut by 4 bases, the J end by 4 bases, with 8 bases between. The CDR3: CASSPYGTEAFF. CDR3 nucleotides: TGTGCCAGCAGCCCCTACGGCACTGAAGCTTTCTTT.

The chain recombines TRBV27 with TRBJ2-7; 11 bases are a match to TRBD2. Germline loops: CDR1 MNHEY, CDR2 SMNVEV (reference sequence). This CDR3 has 13 amino acids. The J segment lost 7 bases and the V segment lost 10 bases, leaving 9 bases of the junction unmatched. The CDR3 sequence: CATHSGRAGEQYF. The CDR3, as DNA: TGTGCCACCCATAGCGGGAGGGCCGGGGAGCAGTACTTC.

This chain joins TRBV10-3 and TRBJ1-5, with D possibly TRBD1 on 5 matching bases. V lost 0 bases to trimming and J lost 3 bases, with 15 bases between them. The germline V gene encodes CDR1 ENHRY and CDR2 SYGVKD. This CDR3 has 17 residues. The chain's CDR3 is CAISESDLIGDNQPQHF. CDR3 coding DNA: TGTGCCATCAGTGAGTCGGATTTGATAGGGGACAATCAGCCCCAGCATTTT.

The rearrangement joins TRBV14 to TRBJ2-3; 9 bases align to TRBD1. Looked up from germline, CDR1 is SGHDN and CDR2 is FVKESK. The CDR3 totals 17 residues. With 4 bases clipped from V and 4 bases from J, the junction kept 12 bases outside the gene matches. CDR3 residues: CASSRSQLGQGSDTQYF. DNA for the CDR3: TGTGCCAGCAGCCGGTCCCAACTGGGACAGGGCTCAGATACGCAGTATTTT. The entire variable domain, with the rest obtained from reference TRBV14 and TRBJ2-3, is as follows: EAGVTQFPSHSVIEKGQTVTLRCDPISGHDNLYWYRRVMGKEIKFLLHFVKESKQDESGMPNNRFLAERTGGTYSTLKVQPAELEDSGVYFCASSRSQLGQGSDTQYFGPGTRLTVL.

This chain joins TRBV27 and TRBJ1-2; the D is unclear. Germline CDR1 and CDR2: MNHEY and SMNVEV (reference sequence). V was pared by 5 bases and J by 6 bases, with 16 bases between. This CDR3 spans 14 amino acids. The CDR3 is CASSATPREDGYTF. The CDR3 region has the DNA TGTGCCAGCAGTGCCACCCCGAGGGAGGATGGCTACACCTTC.

The chain links TRBV15 to TRBJ2-1; D possibly corresponds to TRBD2 (6 bases). The CDR3 consists of 18 residues. V dropped 0 bases and J dropped 0 bases, with 15 bases sitting between them. CDR1 LNHNV and CDR2 YYDKDF come from the germline V gene (reference sequence). CDR3 residues: CATSRDGAGLSSYNEQFF. CDR3 DNA sequence: TGTGCCACCAGCAGAGATGGGGCGGGGCTGAGCTCCTACAATGAGCAGTTCTTC. Looking up the rest from reference TRBV15 and TRBJ2-1 gives the full variable domain: DAMVIQNPRYQVTQFGKPVTLSCSQTLNHNVMYWYQQKSSQAPKLLFHYYDKDFNNEADTPDNFQSRRPNTSFCFLDIRSPGLGDTAMYLCATSRDGAGLSSYNEQFFGPGTRLTVL.

V and J are TRBV14 and TRBJ1-6; the D is unclear. V shed 0 bases and J shed 13 bases, with 10 bases lying between them. The CDR3 sequence is 13 residues long. CDR1 is SGHDN and CDR2 is FVKESK in the germline V gene. CDR3 nucleotide sequence: TGTGCCAGCAGCCAAGATGGAGCGTACCCCCTCCACTTT. Its protein product is CASSQDGAYPLHF.

The CDR3, as DNA: TGCAGTGGGGGGGATGAGCAGTTCTTC. It translates to CSGGDEQFF. The genes are TRBV20-1 and TRBJ2-1; the D gene is possibly TRBD2 (6 bases). CDR3 length equals 9 residues. Germline V CDR1 and CDR2: DFQATT, SNEGSKA (reference sequence). The V end was cut by 7 bases, the J end by 8 bases, with 6 bases between.

The genes are TRBV4-1 and TRBJ1-6; 7 bases line up with TRBD1. The CDR3 length is 19 residues. Germline V gene sequence: CDR1 MGHRA, CDR2 YSYEKL. The V segment lost 5 bases and the J segment 4 bases; nucleotides outside the gene matches: 17. In DNA, the CDR3 is TGCGCCAGCAGCAACGACAGGGAGGTTTCGATTTCATATAATTCACCCCTCCACTTT. It codes for CASSNDREVSISYNSPLHF.

The rearrangement joins TRBV5-1 to TRBJ1-1; D is perhaps TRBD1 (6 bases). V was pared by 3 bases and J by 1 base, with 19 bases between. CDR3 size: 17 residues. Per the germline V gene, CDR1 is SGHRS and CDR2 is YFSETQ. In nucleotides, the CDR3 is TGCGCCAGCAGCTCCGTCCCGGGACATAAACCGAACACTGAAGCTTTCTTT. It is translated as CASSSVPGHKPNTEAFF.

The CDR3 is CASSQHLPGQGIMNTEAFF. The CDR3 nucleotides read TGCGCCAGCAGCCAACACCTGCCGGGACAGGGCATTATGAACACTGAAGCTTTCTTT. The chain uses TRBV4-3 and TRBJ1-1; 9 nucleotides agree with TRBD1. From germline, CDR1 is LGHNA and CDR2 YSLEER. The V segment lost 2 bases and the J segment 0 bases; nucleotides outside the gene matches: 13. This CDR3 is 19 amino acids long.

This chain connects TRBV18 to TRBJ2-7, with 13 bases identical to TRBD2. This CDR3 contains 17 residues. Germline V gene lookup returns CDR1 KGHSH and CDR2 LQKENI. After removal of 5 bases from V and 1 base from J, the junction contained 8 bases not matched to a gene. The CDR3 region is CASSSGLAGSPSYEQYF. The CDR3 DNA reads TGTGCCAGCTCATCGGGACTAGCGGGGTCCCCTTCCTACGAGCAGTACTTC.

This rearrangement joins TRBV19 to TRBJ1-1; the D is unclear. V was pared by 5 bases and J by 0 bases, with 13 bases between. The CDR3 totals 15 residues. Germline V lookup: CDR1 LNHDA, CDR2 SQIVND (reference sequence). CDR3 sequence (DNA): TGTGCCAGTAGTCCAAACCCAGTTATGAACACTGAAGCTTTCTTT. The encoded protein is CASSPNPVMNTEAFF.

The chain uses TRBV15 and TRBJ1-4; D is possibly TRBD1 (6 bases). Germline V lookup: CDR1 LNHNV, CDR2 YYDKDF (reference sequence). There are 14 residues in the CDR3. Between the trimmed V and J ends, which lost 3 bases and 5 bases, there was a span of 10 bases. The CDR3 nucleotides are TGTGCCACCAGCAGTCGACAGGAGAATGAAAAACTGTTTTTT. It yields the protein CATSSRQENEKLFF.

CDR3 nucleotides: TGTGCCACCTCCCTTAGCGGGGGGATAAATGAGCAGTTCTTC. This translates into CATSLSGGINEQFF. The chain carries TRBV6-4 and TRBJ2-1; TRBD2 matches 10 bases. Germline CDR1 is MRHNA and CDR2 is SNTAGT. This CDR3 has 14 residues. Unmatched junction bases numbered 10, after V lost 10 bases and J lost 7 bases.

A single count supports this clone. The chain is built from TRBV19 and TRBJ2-6, with 7 bases fitting TRBD1. Per germline, CDR1 LNHDA and CDR2 SQIVND (reference sequence). The CDR3 is 16 residues long. V gave up 10 bases and J gave up 0 bases; unmatched junction bases: 9. The CDR3 DNA is TGTGCCAACGGGACAGTCCCCTTCTCTGGGGCCAACGTCCTGACTTTC. Translation: CANGTVPFSGANVLTF.

The rearrangement links TRBV5-1 to TRBJ1-2, with D maybe TRBD1 (5 bases). The ends were cut back, 0 bases at V and 4 bases at J, with 7 bases in the middle. The CDR3 contains 13 residues. Germline V CDR1 and CDR2: SGHRS, YFSETQ. The CDR3 region is CASSLVGGYGYTF. In nucleotides, the CDR3 is TGCGCCAGCAGCTTGGTGGGGGGCTATGGCTACACCTTC.

The rearrangement links TRBV6-5 to TRBJ1-6; 7 bases map to TRBD1. The CDR3 is made up of 16 amino acids. Germline V gives CDR1 MNHEY, CDR2 SVGAGI. V was pared by 2 bases and J by 3 bases, with 4 bases of the junction left unmatched. The CDR3 nucleotides read TGTGCCAGCAGTTACACACAGGGGTTCTATAATTCACCCCTCCACTTT. Protein sequence: CASSYTQGFYNSPLHF.

This clone was seen a handful of times. The chain has TRBV28 and TRBJ1-5, with D perhaps TRBD1 (6 bases). With 2 bases removed from V and 5 bases from J, the gap between germline ends came to 7 bases. CDR1 MDHEN and CDR2 SYDVKM come from the germline V gene. This CDR3 comprises 13 residues. CDR3 sequence reads: CASSLPGDQPQHF. DNA for the CDR3: TGTGCCAGCAGTTTACCAGGGGATCAGCCCCAGCATTTT.

The chain joins TRBV5-5 to TRBJ1-1; D is ambiguous. Germline V gene data show CDR1 as SGHKS and CDR2 as YYEKEE (reference sequence). The CDR3 contains 15 residues. V was trimmed by 3 bases and J by 0 bases, leaving 12 bases between them. The CDR3 sequence is CASSSRLFMNTEAFF. The CDR3 DNA follows: TGTGCCAGCAGCTCGCGACTATTCATGAACACTGAAGCTTTCTTT. The variable domain in full, with the rest retrieved from reference TRBV5-5 and TRBJ1-1, is DAGVTQSPTHLIKTRGQQVTLRCSPISGHKSVSWYQQVLGQGPQFIFQYYEKEERGRGNFPDRFSARQFPNYSSELNVNALLLGDSALYLCASSSRLFMNTEAFFGQGTRLTVV.

As concerns this clone: The sample has other DNA sequences that encode this CDR3 too. The V call is TRBV4-3, the J call TRBJ2-7; possible D gene TRBD2, 5 bases. Germline CDR1 reads LGHNA; CDR2 reads YSLEER. The CDR3 is 13 amino acids. The germline V and J ends were trimmed by 1 base and 7 bases, with 11 bases remaining between them. CDR3 sequence: CASSQGGALEQYF. In DNA form, the CDR3 reads TGCGCCAGCAGCCAAGGGGGAGCCTTGGAGCAGTACTTC.

This clone has a single count. J is TRBJ2-5 and V is TRBV15; 10 bases map to TRBD2. The CDR3 loop spans 16 amino acids. V gave up 3 bases and J gave up 2 bases; unmatched junction bases: 6. Per germline, CDR1 LNHNV and CDR2 YYDKDF (reference sequence). CDR3 bases: TGTGCCACCAGCAGGAGTCTAGCGGGGGCACAAGAGACCCAGTACTTC. As protein: CATSRSLAGAQETQYF.

The chain couples TRBV7-2 to TRBJ2-7; 7 positions agree with TRBD1. The germline V gene encodes CDR1 SGHTA and CDR2 FQGNSA. This CDR3 is built from 15 residues. V lost 5 bases and J lost 0; bases outside the gene matches: 7. The CDR3 DNA reads as TGTGCCAGCAGCAATCAGGGGACAGTCTCCTACGAGCAGTACTTC. As protein: CASSNQGTVSYEQYF.